The T cell receptor beta chain under discussion was sequenced for a study of blood T cell repertoires in COVID-19. Looked up from germline, CDR1 is MGHRA and CDR2 is YSYEKL. The V segment lost 0 bases and the J segment 5 bases; nucleotides outside the gene matches: 19. The CDR3 is 19 residues long. Generated by immunoSEQ multiplex PCR, the TCRdb table keeps only in-frame clones and is missing some. The sample includes about 78,000 clones, less than 90% of them seen just once. This receptor was obtained from a man aged 50 to 59 with acute or convalescent COVID-19. Specimen: peripheral blood. This chain links TRBV4-1 with TRBJ2-7, with 7 bases lining up with TRBD1. CDR3 residues: CASSQDRTGVRVPLNEQYF. In DNA form, the CDR3 reads TGCGCCAGCAGCCAAGACCGAACAGGGGTCAGAGTTCCGTTGAACGAGCAGTACTTC.